One and the same sample provided the 27 T cell receptor beta chains below, sequenced in a study of CD8+CD57+ T cells in acquired aplastic anemia. TCR beta VDJ and CDR3 profiles were obtained from a genomic DNA template. TCRdb redid the calling of the reads with MiXCR, one entry per CDR3 protein. The data show approximately 65,000 distinct CDR3 sequences, around 55% seen once. The sample consisted of sorted CD4+, CD8+, or CD8+CD57+ T cells (not recorded which) from PBMCs. The receptors were gathered from a human donor in good health, serving as a control.

The gene calls are TRBV19 and TRBJ1-2, with unresolved D. V lost 7 bases, J lost 6 bases, and 21 bases lay in between. Germline V gene data show CDR1 as LNHDA and CDR2 as SQIVND (reference sequence). CDR3 length: 15 residues. CDR3 coding DNA: TGTGCCAGTACATCTGGACGGACGGGTATAGATGGCTACACCTTC. It codes for CASTSGRTGIDGYTF.

This clonotype was observed many times. The chain recombines TRBV10-3 with TRBJ2-1; TRBD2 aligns across 8 bases. The junction had 10 bases not matched to a gene; V was cut back by 10 bases and J by 2 bases. The germline V gene encodes CDR1 ENHRY and CDR2 SYGVKD. The CDR3 is made up of 15 amino acids. The CDR3 nucleotides read TGTGCCACCCAGTTGGTAGCGGGGACCTACAATGAGCAGTTCTTC. Encoded protein: CATQLVAGTYNEQFF.

The V gene is TRBV29-1, the J gene TRBJ2-3; no definite D call. CDR3 length equals 13 residues. V lost 6 bases and J lost 6, with 16 bases in between. CDR1 is SQVTM and CDR2 is ANQGSEA in the germline V gene. The CDR3 DNA reads TGCAGCGTCGGGCCTAGATGGTCTGATACGCAGTATTTT. Protein product: CSVGPRWSDTQYF.

V gene TRBV29-1 combines with J gene TRBJ1-2, with no clear D. CDR1 SQVTM and CDR2 ANQGSEA come from the germline V gene. The CDR3 has 12 amino acids. V was clipped by 8 bases and J by 1 base, with 11 bases between them. The CDR3: CSFGEDNYGYTF. CDR3 in DNA: TGCAGCTTTGGGGAGGATAACTATGGCTACACCTTC.

The rearrangement joins TRBV7-9 to TRBJ1-2; D may be TRBD1 (5 bases). The germline V gene encodes CDR1 SEHNR and CDR2 FQNEAQ (reference sequence). The CDR3 length is 13 residues. With 5 bases removed from V and 1 base from J, the gap between germline ends came to 8 bases. The CDR3 region is CASSVGDNYGYTF. The CDR3 DNA follows: TGTGCCAGCAGCGTGGGGGATAACTATGGCTACACCTTC.

Only one count was recorded for this clonotype. This chain joins TRBV20-1 and TRBJ2-3, with TRBD1 matching over 9 bases. The CDR3 totals 15 residues. The V segment lost 0 bases and the J segment 2 bases; nucleotides outside the gene matches: 3. Germline V gene data show CDR1 as DFQATT and CDR2 as SNEGSKA (reference sequence). DNA of the CDR3: TGCAGTGCTAGAGACAGGGACAGGGACACAGATACGCAGTATTTT. Its protein product is CSARDRDRDTDTQYF.

By share of the sample, this clonotype is medium-sized (0.01 to 0.1%). The chain uses TRBV2 and TRBJ2-1, with D perhaps matching TRBD1 or TRBD2 (5 bases each). The CDR3 spans 13 residues. Trimming removed 9 bases from V and 3 bases from J, with 12 bases in between. The germline gives CDR1 SNHLY, CDR2 FYNNEI. The CDR3 DNA follows: TGTGCCAGAACGGGACCCAACTACAATGAGCAGTTCTTC. It specifies CARTGPNYNEQFF.

The J gene is TRBJ2-2, the V gene TRBV2; tentatively, D is TRBD2 (5 bases). This CDR3 has 14 residues. V was trimmed by 4 bases and J by 3 bases, leaving 9 bases between them. From germline, CDR1 is SNHLY and CDR2 FYNNEI. The CDR3, as DNA: TGTGCCAGCAGTGCTTTGGAGGACACCGGGGAGCTGTTTTTT. Amino acid sequence: CASSALEDTGELFF.

This clonotype has only one observation. CDR3 sequence reads: CASSPSGNIQYF. The CDR3 DNA follows: TGTGCCAGTTCCCCAAGCGGGAACATTCAGTACTTC. This chain links TRBV19 with TRBJ2-4; weak D call: TRBD2 (6 bases). V was shortened by 8 bases and J by 7 bases, with 12 bases between the two germline ends. Germline lookup yields CDR1 LNHDA and CDR2 SQIVND (reference sequence). This CDR3 spans 12 amino acids.

The chain carries TRBV25-1 and TRBJ2-5, with a possible D match to TRBD2 (6 bases). Germline V gene data show CDR1 as MGHDK and CDR2 as SYGVNS. V was trimmed by 5 bases and J by 4 bases, leaving 8 bases between them. The CDR3 loop spans 12 amino acids. CDR3 nucleotide sequence: TGTGCCAGCAGTAGTAGCGGAGAGACCCAGTACTTC. This gives the protein CASSSSGETQYF.

A remark on this clonotype: The conserved phenylalanine or tryptophan normally closing the CDR3 is absent here, so this likely arose from a read error. J is TRBJ2-1 and V is TRBV9; 7 nucleotides line up with TRBD2. The CDR3 contains 15 residues. The V gene end was trimmed by 7 bases and the J gene end by 8 bases; junction bases not matched to a gene: 15. Germline V lookup: CDR1 SGDLS, CDR2 YYNGEE. The CDR3 loop reads CASHRSKRERYEQFL. The CDR3 nucleotides read TGTGCCAGCCACCGTTCGAAGCGGGAAAGATATGAGCAGTTCCTC.

In this sample, this clonotype turned up once. The rearrangement joins TRBV10-2 to TRBJ2-1; tentative D call: TRBD1 (10 bases). Trimming removed 6 bases from V and 6 bases from J, with 21 bases in between. CDR1 WSHSY and CDR2 SAAADI come from the germline V gene. CDR3 length: 16 amino acids. The CDR3 protein is CASSGTGVSGGNEQFF. The CDR3 DNA follows: TGCGCCAGCAGCGGGACAGGGGTTAGCGGGGGCAATGAGCAGTTCTTC.

This clonotype ranks as medium-sized. The chain couples TRBV10-3 to TRBJ2-7; the D gene is possibly TRBD1 (6 bases). Trimming took off 4 bases at V and 2 bases at J, with 12 bases between the two ends. The CDR3 totals 14 residues. Germline CDR1 reads ENHRY; CDR2 reads SYGVKD. CDR3 coding DNA: TGTGCCATCAGTGCCCGGGACACTACCTACGAGCAGTACTTC. Residues: CAISARDTTYEQYF.

This clonotype was detected only a few times. The chain is built from TRBV6-2 or TRBV6-3 and TRBJ2-4, with D perhaps matching TRBD1 (6 bases). V lost 0 bases to trimming and J lost 0 bases, with 12 bases between them. CDR1 and CDR2 from the germline V gene are MNHEY and SVGEGT. The CDR3 is 17 residues long. The CDR3 DNA sequence: TGTGCCAGCAGTTACTCGAGGACAGAGCTAGCCAAAAACATTCAGTACTTC. As protein: CASSYSRTELAKNIQYF.

The chain has TRBV15 and TRBJ2-5, with 10 bases matching TRBD2. This CDR3 is 15 amino acids long. V trimming: 3 bases; J trimming: 4 bases; junction bases outside the gene matches: 5. CDR1 LNHNV and CDR2 YYDKDF come from the germline V gene (reference sequence). In nucleotides, the CDR3 is TGTGCCACCAGCAGGGAGCGGGGGGGCATAGAGACCCAGTACTTC. Protein product: CATSRERGGIETQYF. Full variable domain (remainder filled in from reference TRBV15 and TRBJ2-5): DAMVIQNPRYQVTQFGKPVTLSCSQTLNHNVMYWYQQKSSQAPKLLFHYYDKDFNNEADTPDNFQSRRPNTSFCFLDIRSPGLGDTAMYLCATSRERGGIETQYFGPGTRLLVL.

V gene TRBV20-1 combines with J gene TRBJ2-1; 12 bases align to TRBD2. The germline gives CDR1 DFQATT, CDR2 SNEGSKA (reference sequence). The junction had 6 bases not matched to a gene; V was cut back by 6 bases and J by 6 bases. The length of the CDR3 is 14 residues. CDR3 bases: TGCAGTGCGTGGACTAGCGGGATATCCAATGAGCAGTTCTTC. This gives the protein CSAWTSGISNEQFF.

In its sample, this clonotype was seen many times. The chain has TRBV10-3 and TRBJ1-6; tentative D call: TRBD1 (5 bases). This CDR3 spans 15 amino acids. Looked up from germline, CDR1 is ENHRY and CDR2 is SYGVKD. Trimming removed 10 bases at V and 1 base at J, with 14 bases between. CDR3: CATKGRESYNSPLHF. CDR3 nucleotide sequence: TGTGCCACAAAGGGCAGGGAATCCTATAATTCACCCCTCCACTTT.

This clonotype was recorded at least ten times. V gene TRBV3-1 combines with J gene TRBJ2-7; the D gene is possibly TRBD2 (6 bases). Germline V CDR1 and CDR2: LGHDT, YNNKEL (reference sequence). V lost 1 base and J lost 3, with 10 bases in between. The CDR3 is 14 residues long. The CDR3 coding sequence is TGTGCCAGCAGCCAAGCGGAGGGGAGCTACGAGCAGTACTTC. This codes for CASSQAEGSYEQYF.

This clonotype was picked up many times. The J gene is TRBJ2-3, the V gene TRBV5-4; 7 bases agree with TRBD2. CDR1 is SGHNT, CDR2 YYREEE, per germline (reference sequence). The CDR3 is 17 amino acids. V lost 0 bases to trimming and J lost 1 base; unmatched junction nucleotides: 8. The CDR3 DNA reads TGTGCCAGCAGCTTGGATCCCAGCGGGGTGGGCACAGATACGCAGTATTTT. This encodes CASSLDPSGVGTDTQYF.

This clonotype was found many times. The J gene is TRBJ2-3, the V gene TRBV11-3; TRBD1 matches 8 bases. Germline CDR1 is SGHNT and CDR2 is YENEEA. The CDR3 runs to 15 residues. Germline trimming cut 5 bases from V and 3 bases from J; bases unmatched to any gene: 7. The DNA for the CDR3 is TGTGCCAGCAGCATCCCGACAGGGGATACAGATACGCAGTATTTT. Its protein product is CASSIPTGDTDTQYF. Drawing the rest from reference TRBV11-3 and TRBJ2-3, the complete variable domain is EAGVVQSPRYKIIEKKQPVAFWCNPISGHNTLYWYLQNLGQGPELLIRYENEEAVDDSQLPKDRFSAERLKGVDSTLKIQPAELGDSAVYLCASSIPTGDTDTQYFGPGTRLTVL.

The chain is built from TRBV29-1 and TRBJ2-1, with D perhaps matching TRBD1 or TRBD2 (6 bases each). The V gene's germline CDR1 is SQVTM and CDR2 ANQGSEA. CDR3 length: 13 residues. Trimming took 0 bases from V and 12 from J, leaving 15 bases between them. The CDR3 sequence is CSVEDRLGGGQFF. The CDR3 nucleotides are TGCAGCGTTGAAGATAGGCTAGGGGGAGGGCAGTTCTTC.

This chain uses TRBV10-3 with TRBJ2-7; no firm D call. Looked up from germline, CDR1 is ENHRY and CDR2 is SYGVKD. Deletions cut 6 bases from V and 1 base from J, with 13 bases between. The CDR3 covers 14 residues. The CDR3, as DNA: TGTGCCATCAGGGAGACCGACACGTCCTACGAGCAGTACTTC. Translating gives CAIRETDTSYEQYF.

This clonotype was seen just once. This may arise from a read error, as a much more abundant clone is one base away. The genes are TRBV3-1 and TRBJ2-1; 10 bases line up with TRBD2. V dropped 7 bases and J dropped 9; count of bases not matched to a gene: 12. This CDR3 comprises 15 residues. In germline, CDR1 is LGHDT, CDR2 YNNKEL (reference sequence). The CDR3 bases are TGTGCCAGCACCCGTGGAGCGGGAGGGCCGGGTGAGCAGTTCTTC. Translating gives CASTRGAGGPGEQFF.

This clonotype was found many times. This chain uses TRBV2 with TRBJ2-1; 11 bases fit TRBD2. The J segment lost 5 bases and the V segment lost 5 bases, leaving 5 bases of the junction unmatched. This CDR3 is 15 amino acids long. From germline, CDR1 is SNHLY and CDR2 FYNNEI. The CDR3 bases are TGTGCCAGCAGTACCGGGACTAGCGGAAACAATGAGCAGTTCTTC. Amino acid sequence: CASSTGTSGNNEQFF. The full variable domain, in which reference TRBV2 and TRBJ2-1 provide the parts outside the CDR3, is EPEVTQTPSHQVTQMGQEVILRCVPISNHLYFYWYRQILGQKVEFLVSFYNNEISEKSEIFDDQFSVERPDGSNFTLKIRSTKLEDSAMYFCASSTGTSGNNEQFFGPGTRLTVL.

The table lists this clonotype with many counts. The rearrangement uses TRBV7-3 and TRBJ2-2; TRBD1 matches at 10 bases. CDR3 length: 17 amino acids. J lost 3 bases, V lost 5 bases, and 9 bases had no gene match. Germline loops: CDR1 SGHTA, CDR2 FQGTGA. The CDR3 DNA is TGTGCCAGCAGCCCGACAGGGGGCGTTAAGGACACCGGGGAGCTGTTTTTT. Its translation is CASSPTGGVKDTGELFF. Together with reference TRBV7-3 and TRBJ2-2, the CDR3 gives the full variable domain: GAGVSQTPSNKVTEKGKYVELRCDPISGHTALYWYRQSLGQGPEFLIYFQGTGAADDSGLPNDRFFAVRPEGSVSTLKIQRTERGDSAVYLCASSPTGGVKDTGELFFGEGSRLTVL.

The V and J genes are TRBV24-1 and TRBJ2-5; the match to TRBD2 covers 8 bases. This CDR3 region has 14 residues. V trimming: 4 bases; J trimming: 4 bases; junction bases outside the gene matches: 4. Germline lookup yields CDR1 KGHDR and CDR2 SFDVKD. The CDR3 region is CATSEPSGRETQYF. CDR3 nucleotides: TGTGCCACCAGTGAGCCGAGCGGGAGAGAGACCCAGTACTTC.

The rearrangement links TRBV20-1 to TRBJ2-5; 14 nucleotides match TRBD2. V trimming: 6 bases; J trimming: 6 bases; junction bases outside the gene matches: 6. The CDR3 spans 14 residues. Germline-derived CDR1 and CDR2 are DFQATT and SNEGSKA (reference sequence). The CDR3 protein is CSATGLAGVQTQYF. CDR3 sequence (DNA): TGCAGTGCCACGGGACTAGCGGGGGTCCAGACCCAGTACTTC.